This note documents a single TCR beta chain sequence. Its target antigen remains unknown. The record has no base qualities; no much larger clone is one base away. The immunoSEQ Assay, a bias-controlled multiplex PCR, was used to amplify TCRbeta CDR3 regions from genomic DNA. The original pipeline was this. The number of nucleated cells in each sample was estimated by amplification of reference gene primers within the assay. To quantify the absolute abundance of each unique TCRbeta CDR3 rearrangement, sequence reads were collapsed and filtered. For each sample, productive Simpson clonality was calculated by taking the square root of Simpson's diversity index across productive rearrangements. TCRdb's version of the immuneACCESS table is confined to in-frame rearrangements and falls short of the full clone set. An unresolved V gene accounts for under half of the shortfall where checked; the remainder is of unknown origin. V and J calls and clone size are those listed in that table; D and trimming were worked out from the DNA. The sample data list 230,000 or so clones, and about nine tenths of these were observed just once. The ten top clones hold around 3.5% of the sample.

Participants in the prospective study were aged about 18 to 90 years, lived in 24 United States geographic areas, and enrolled through a virtual design. To assign participants to cohorts, the prospective study relied on clinical history that participants themselves reported in a screening survey and a study questionnaire. Mobile phlebotomists in the prospective study collected whole blood, serum and a nasopharyngeal or oropharyngeal swab from every participant. Over a roughly two-month period, participants in the prospective study had the option of providing additional blood draws and questionnaires. Prospective study blood samples were shipped either frozen or at room temperature before DNA extraction. CDR1 and CDR2 are drawn from the germline V gene: SGHDN, FVKESK. At the junction V is shortened by 9 bases and J by 4 bases, with 20 bases in between. From the cysteine through the phenylalanine, the CDR3 covers 15 amino acids. The sequence is cut down to CDR3 DNA, 45 bases in frame from base 1.

This sample was included in a study of blood T cell repertoires in COVID-19 (dated by TCRdb to the early 2020s). Regarding the study in general: Collaborator samples came from the United States, Italy and Spain and covered acute and convalescent phases of COVID-19. The material from the prospective study consisted of cDNA or gDNA derived from T cells, B-cell-depleted T cells, or PBMCs. Subjects who had been exposed to COVID-19, were actively infected with it, or had recovered from it provided the deeply sampled blood TCRbeta repertoires that made up the dataset. The repertoires were released in a freely available public database meant as a resource for research on the immune response to SARS-CoV-2. The samples were drawn from two sources: the first 160 participants of the ongoing ImmuneRACE study, and over 950 subjects contributed by 6 global collaborators. Nearly every sample came with metadata listing a de-identified subject ID, COVID-19 status, age in years and sex. Where available, HLA class I and class II types were taken from metadata supplied by the sample provider and were not determined by assay-based typing.

The paper as a whole reports these results and caveats: How much clinical and demographic metadata was included differed by source and by participant, and the metadata was provided uncurated.

Sequenced: PBMCs or T cells enriched from blood (not recorded which). The receptor's source is a woman aged 40 to 50 with acute COVID-19. The chain is assembled from TRBV14 and TRBJ2-3; TRBD2 is a weak D gene call, 5 bases matching. In nucleotide form, the sequence is TGTGCCAGTGGGAGTTCGGGGATTCGGGCAGATACGCAGTATTTT. Its protein is CASGSSGIRADTQYF.